The clone carrying this T cell receptor beta chain was seen more than once but under ten times. What it binds is unknown. The data derive from a study of CD8+CD57+ T cells in acquired aplastic anemia. Study-level information: Average DNA yield from sorted CD4+ and CD8+ cells was 3.2 ug. Study conclusions and caveats: Twenty-nine shared CD8+ CDR3s appeared highly expressed within patients' immunodominant clones. Patients versus controls showed no significant CD8+ Simpson's diversity difference.

Unmatched junction bases numbered 10, after V lost 4 bases and J lost 6 bases. CDR1 is DFQATT and CDR2 is SNEGSKA in the germline V gene (reference sequence). CDR3 length: 14 amino acids. Using genomic DNA as the template, TCR beta VDJ and CDR3 profiling was carried out. TCRdb re-called the reads through MiXCR, storing one row per CDR3 protein. Among 400,000 to 600,000 distinct CDR3 sequences listed, less than 35% were seen once. Individuals selected for sequencing had exhibited CD8+CD57+ cell expansion on flow cytometry. Each patient had severe acquired aplastic anemia. The V and J genes are TRBV20-1 and TRBJ2-7; TRBD1 matches at 9 bases. The TCR originated in a human donor with aplastic anemia. The material sequenced was sorted CD4+, CD8+, or CD8+CD57+ T cells (not recorded which) from PBMCs. Here the CDR3 reads CSAITGGEGVEQYF. CDR3 coding DNA: TGCAGTGCTATCACAGGGGGCGAAGGTGTCGAGCAGTACTTC.